The sequence of this T cell receptor beta chain was determined in a study of blood T cell repertoires in COVID-19. Study overall: Sites in the United States, Italy and Spain provided acute and convalescent COVID-19 samples.

Here immunoSEQ multiplex PCR was the method, and the copy in TCRdb shows in-frame clones only, minus some. The sample holds about 200,000 clones; approximately 83% are singletons and the top ten take about 10%. V shed 5 bases and J shed 0 bases, with 8 bases lying between them. This CDR3 is built from 13 residues. The germline CDR1 and CDR2 sequences are SNHLY and FYNNEI. The origin of this receptor is a human donor with active or convalescent COVID-19. The donor label of this sample is uncertain. The sample taken for sequencing was peripheral blood. The rearrangement uses TRBV2 and TRBJ2-7; D is ambiguous. The CDR3 loop reads CASSPTPSYEQYF. DNA for the CDR3: TGTGCCAGCAGTCCGACACCCTCCTACGAGCAGTACTTC. Full variable domain (missing parts from reference TRBV2 and TRBJ2-7): EPEVTQTPSHQVTQMGQEVILRCVPISNHLYFYWYRQILGQKVEFLVSFYNNEISEKSEIFDDQFSVERPDGSNFTLKIRSTKLEDSAMYFCASSPTPSYEQYFGPGTRLTVT.